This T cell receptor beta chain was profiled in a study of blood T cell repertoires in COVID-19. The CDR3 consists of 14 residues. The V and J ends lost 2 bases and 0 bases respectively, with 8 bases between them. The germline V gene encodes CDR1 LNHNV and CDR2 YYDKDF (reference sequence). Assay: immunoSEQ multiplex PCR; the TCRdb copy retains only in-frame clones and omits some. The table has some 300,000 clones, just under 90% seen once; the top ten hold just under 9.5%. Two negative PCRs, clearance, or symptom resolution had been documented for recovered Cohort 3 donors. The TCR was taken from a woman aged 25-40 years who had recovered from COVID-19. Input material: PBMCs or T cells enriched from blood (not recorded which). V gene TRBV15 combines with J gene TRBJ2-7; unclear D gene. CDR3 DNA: TGTGCCACCAGCAGAAGAGAGAGCTCCTACGAGCAGTACTTC. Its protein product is CATSRRESSYEQYF. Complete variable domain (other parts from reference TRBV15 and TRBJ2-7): DAMVIQNPRYQVTQFGKPVTLSCSQTLNHNVMYWYQQKSSQAPKLLFHYYDKDFNNEADTPDNFQSRRPNTSFCFLDIRSPGLGDTAMYLCATSRRESSYEQYFGPGTRLTVT.